Presented here are 31 T cell receptor beta chains from one specimen sequenced in a study of shared clonotypes between healthy human individuals. TCRdb's copy holds only in-frame clones and misses some; the assay was immunoSEQ multiplex PCR. The data contain hundreds of thousands of clones, 90% to 95% of them seen just once; the ten biggest clones take up around 24%. In the naive CD8 group, cells lacked CD45RO and were positively selected for CCR7, so terminally differentiated effector memory CD45RA+ cells were left out. Sequences were obtained from naive CD8+ T cells sorted from blood. The source of these receptors is a man aged 25 to 45 in good health.

This chain uses TRBV19 with TRBJ2-3; possibly TRBD1 or TRBD2 for D (5 bases each). V shed 5 bases and J shed 6 bases, with 9 bases lying between them. Per germline, CDR1 LNHDA and CDR2 SQIVND (reference sequence). The CDR3 contains 12 residues. CDR3 coding DNA: TGTGCCAGTAGTGGATGGGGGGATACGCAGTATTTT. Its protein is CASSGWGDTQYF.

The gene calls are TRBV28 and TRBJ1-5; D possibly corresponds to TRBD1 (5 bases). Germline CDR1 reads MDHEN; CDR2 reads SYDVKM. The CDR3 extends over 17 amino acids. Trimming shortened V by 3 bases and J by 1 base, and 16 bases separated the two germline ends. CDR3 sequence: CASSLGSWGESNQPQHF. The CDR3 nucleotides read TGTGCCAGCAGTTTGGGGTCATGGGGGGAAAGCAATCAGCCCCAGCATTTT.

The V gene is TRBV29-1, the J gene TRBJ2-7, with D possibly TRBD2 on 5 matching bases. The length of the CDR3 is 15 residues. V was clipped by 3 bases and J by 3 bases, with 18 bases between them. In germline, CDR1 is SQVTM, CDR2 ANQGSEA. DNA for the CDR3: TGCAGCGTTGAGCTTCTGGGCCGGGAAAGCTACGAGCAGTACTTC. This encodes CSVELLGRESYEQYF.

The genes are TRBV29-1 and TRBJ2-4; D may be TRBD2 (5 bases). This CDR3 comprises 14 residues. V lost 4 bases, J lost 4 bases, and 14 bases lay in between. From germline, CDR1 is SQVTM and CDR2 ANQGSEA. This chain's CDR3 is CSVVSGDNKNIQYF. The DNA for the CDR3 is TGCAGCGTTGTAAGCGGTGACAATAAAAACATTCAGTACTTC.

The gene calls are TRBV19 and TRBJ1-1; no reliable D call. V dropped 3 bases and J dropped 0 bases, with 14 bases sitting between them. The CDR3 is 16 residues long. CDR1 and CDR2 (germline): LNHDA, SQIVND (reference sequence). The CDR3: CASSIWSPSMNTEAFF. The CDR3 nucleotides are TGTGCCAGTAGTATCTGGTCCCCTTCAATGAACACTGAAGCTTTCTTT.

The chain joins TRBV9 to TRBJ2-1; 8 bases agree with TRBD2. Trimming cost V 0 bases and J 0 bases; bases outside gene matches: 5. The V gene's germline CDR1 is SGDLS and CDR2 YYNGEE. The CDR3 spans 17 residues. CDR3 region: CASSVVAGRGSYNEQFF. In nucleotides, the CDR3 is TGTGCCAGCAGCGTAGTGGCCGGGAGGGGCTCCTACAATGAGCAGTTCTTC. Full variable domain (rest looked up from reference TRBV9 and TRBJ2-1): DSGVTQTPKHLITATGQRVTLRCSPRSGDLSVYWYQQSLDQGLQFLIQYYNGEERAKGNILERFSAQQFPDLHSELNLSSLELGDSALYFCASSVVAGRGSYNEQFFGPGTRLTVL.

The count of this clone is one. The genes are TRBV5-6 and TRBJ2-7; D ambiguous. The CDR3 extends over 13 amino acids. V was shortened by 0 bases and J by 11 bases, with 15 bases between the two germline ends. Germline CDR1 is SGHDT and CDR2 is YYEEEE. CDR3 in amino acids: CASSLELPGQKYF. The CDR3 DNA sequence: TGTGCCAGCAGCTTGGAACTGCCGGGCCAGAAGTACTTC.

The chain links TRBV29-1 to TRBJ2-7, with 7 positions matching TRBD1. Germline V lookup: CDR1 SQVTM, CDR2 ANQGSEA. This CDR3 is built from 13 residues. J was trimmed by 7 bases and V by 5 bases; bases with no gene match: 11. The CDR3 loop is CSVLSGTAGEQYF. The CDR3 DNA reads as TGCAGCGTTCTATCCGGGACAGCTGGAGAGCAGTACTTC.

The V gene is TRBV7-2, the J gene TRBJ2-7; D call uncertain. The germline gives CDR1 SGHTA, CDR2 FQGNSA. The V gene lost 2 bases and the J gene lost 2 bases, with 10 bases spanning the gap. CDR3 length: 14 residues. CDR3 coding DNA: TGTGCCAGCAGCTTATACCTCGGAACCTACGAGCAGTACTTC. This translates into CASSLYLGTYEQYF.

This chain links TRBV7-2 with TRBJ2-3; TRBD2 agrees at 10 bases. This CDR3 is 17 amino acids long. Trimming cost V 0 bases and J 3 bases; bases outside gene matches: 6. Germline CDR1 and CDR2: SGHTA and FQGNSA. CDR3: CASSLARLAGATDTQYF. CDR3 sequence (DNA): TGTGCCAGCAGCTTAGCGCGGCTAGCGGGAGCGACAGATACGCAGTATTTT.

The genes are TRBV10-3 and TRBJ2-3; D may be TRBD2 (5 bases). Looked up from germline, CDR1 is ENHRY and CDR2 is SYGVKD. V gave up 7 bases and J gave up 2 bases, with 10 bases separating them. The CDR3 sequence is 13 residues long. As DNA, the CDR3 is TGTGCCATCAACGGAGCGGTCACAGATACGCAGTATTTT. Its translation is CAINGAVTDTQYF.

V is TRBV5-5 and J is TRBJ1-2; D possibly corresponds to TRBD1 (5 bases). Per the germline V gene, CDR1 is SGHKS and CDR2 is YYEKEE (reference sequence). V gave up 0 bases and J gave up 4 bases, with 16 bases separating them. The CDR3 contains 16 residues. Here the CDR3 reads CASSLAMEGTTYGYTF. For the CDR3, the DNA is TGTGCCAGCAGCTTGGCCATGGAGGGGACCACCTATGGCTACACCTTC.

The chain couples TRBV13 to TRBJ2-7; D is perhaps TRBD2 (6 bases). Germline CDR1 reads PRHDT; CDR2 reads FYEKMQ (reference sequence). This CDR3 region has 13 residues. Trimming shortened V by 5 bases and J by 9 bases, and 17 bases separated the two germline ends. Here the CDR3 DNA reads TGTGCCAGCAGCGAGGGAGGCATCGCTGGGCAGTACTTC. Encoded protein: CASSEGGIAGQYF.

This chain connects TRBV7-9 to TRBJ2-1; D is unclear. The germline V and J ends were trimmed by 3 bases and 9 bases, with 12 bases remaining between them. The CDR3 is 13 residues long. CDR1 and CDR2 from the germline V gene are SEHNR and FQNEAQ (reference sequence). CDR3 sequence reads: CASSFPSVFEQFF. For the CDR3, the DNA is TGTGCCAGCAGCTTCCCATCAGTTTTTGAGCAGTTCTTC.

The chain uses TRBV28 and TRBJ1-4; the D is unclear. CDR1 and CDR2 from the germline V gene are MDHEN and SYDVKM. V lost 7 bases, J lost 1 base, and 19 bases lay in between. The CDR3 consists of 17 residues. The CDR3 region has the DNA TGTGCCAGCACTCAGATGGACGGCTACTTAACTAATGAAAAACTGTTTTTT. Its protein product is CASTQMDGYLTNEKLFF.

V is TRBV5-4 and J is TRBJ2-7, with D possibly being TRBD1 (6 bases). This CDR3 region has 14 residues. Germline loops: CDR1 SGHNT, CDR2 YYREEE (reference sequence). V shed 4 bases and J shed 0 bases, with 11 bases lying between them. The CDR3 sequence is CASSNTGHSYEQYF. DNA for the CDR3: TGTGCCAGCAGCAATACGGGACACTCCTACGAGCAGTACTTC.

The chain carries TRBV6-5 and TRBJ2-1; perhaps TRBD2 as D (6 bases). The CDR3 consists of 16 residues. CDR1 MNHEY and CDR2 SVGAGI come from the germline V gene. V was clipped by 4 bases and J by 9 bases, with 22 bases between them. The CDR3 region is CASSSDGHSSEGEQFF. Written as DNA, the CDR3 is TGTGCCAGCAGTTCCGACGGACACTCTAGCGAGGGTGAGCAGTTCTTC.

The CDR3 DNA is TGCAGCGTTGAAGACCCCGGGACGGAGACCTACGAGCAGTACTTC. This translates into CSVEDPGTETYEQYF. The chain is built from TRBV29-1 and TRBJ2-7, with D possibly called TRBD1 or TRBD2 (5 bases each). Trimming shortened V by 0 bases and J by 2 bases, and 14 bases separated the two germline ends. CDR1 and CDR2 (germline): SQVTM, ANQGSEA. The CDR3 loop spans 15 amino acids.

This chain links TRBV19 with TRBJ2-3; D is possibly TRBD1 (6 bases). From germline, CDR1 is LNHDA and CDR2 SQIVND (reference sequence). V was trimmed by 5 bases and J by 6 bases, leaving 18 bases between them. CDR3 length: 15 amino acids. The CDR3 loop is CASSLTGIDADTQYF. For the CDR3, the DNA is TGTGCCAGTAGTCTCACAGGGATCGATGCGGATACGCAGTATTTT. Variable domain in full (rest from reference TRBV19 and TRBJ2-3): DGGITQSPKYLFRKEGQNVTLSCEQNLNHDAMYWYRQDPGQGLRLIYYSQIVNDFQKGDIAEGYSVSREKKESFPLTVTSAQKNPTAFYLCASSLTGIDADTQYFGPGTRLTVL.

The CDR3 protein is CASRHRGGGNQPQHF. The DNA for the CDR3 is TGTGCCAGCAGGCACAGGGGAGGCGGCAATCAGCCCCAGCATTTT. The chain combines TRBV27 with TRBJ1-5, with 7 positions matching TRBD1. The CDR3 loop spans 15 amino acids. Losses at the gene ends were 6 bases for V and 2 bases for J; bases not matched to a gene: 7. CDR1 is MNHEY and CDR2 is SMNVEV in the germline V gene (reference sequence).

The rearrangement links TRBV12-5 to TRBJ2-3; 7 positions agree with TRBD2. This CDR3 has 14 amino acids. V gave up 6 bases and J gave up 4 bases; unmatched junction bases: 7. Germline CDR1 LGHNT, CDR2 FRNRAP. CDR3 sequence: CASGQTSPADTQYF. The CDR3 DNA reads as TGTGCTAGTGGCCAGACTAGCCCAGCAGATACGCAGTATTTT.

This chain links TRBV28 with TRBJ2-2; 12 bases are shared with TRBD2. V shed 9 bases, J shed 7 bases, and the junction held 3 bases outside the gene matches. Germline V gene sequence: CDR1 MDHEN, CDR2 SYDVKM. This CDR3 has 13 residues. For the CDR3, the DNA is TGTGCCAGTCGACTAGCGGGAGTCGGGGAGCTGTTTTTT. As protein: CASRLAGVGELFF. Full variable domain (rest looked up from reference TRBV28 and TRBJ2-2): DVKVTQSSRYLVKRTGEKVFLECVQDMDHENMFWYRQDPGLGLRLIYFSYDVKMKEKGDIPEGYSVSREKKERFSLILESASTNQTSMYLCASRLAGVGELFFGEGSRLTVL.

The V and J genes are TRBV7-9 and TRBJ2-7; a possible D gene is TRBD2 (5 bases). The CDR3 totals 15 residues. Germline CDR1 reads SEHNR; CDR2 reads FQNEAQ (reference sequence). V lost 5 bases and J 3 bases, leaving 17 bases between the germline ends. CDR3 DNA sequence: TGTGCCAGCAGCCCCCCCCTGCCTCGGGACTACGAGCAGTACTTC. Translating gives CASSPPLPRDYEQYF.

V is TRBV6-1 and J is TRBJ2-3, with D possibly TRBD1 on 8 matching bases. The V and J ends lost 6 bases and 4 bases respectively, with 14 bases between them. The CDR3 runs to 14 residues. Looked up from germline, CDR1 is MNHNS and CDR2 is SASEGT. The CDR3 here is CASSPQGGADTQYF. Written as DNA, the CDR3 is TGTGCCAGCAGCCCACAGGGGGGGGCAGATACGCAGTATTTT.

The rearrangement uses TRBV4-1 and TRBJ2-7; D possibly corresponds to TRBD1 (7 bases). Germline V CDR1 and CDR2: MGHRA, YSYEKL. V was clipped by 0 bases and J by 3 bases, with 12 bases between them. The CDR3 consists of 15 residues. The CDR3 loop reads CASSQESGGIYEQYF. The CDR3 DNA is TGCGCCAGCAGCCAAGAGTCAGGGGGGATCTACGAGCAGTACTTC.

The chain combines TRBV29-1 with TRBJ2-1, with 11 bases aligning to TRBD1. The CDR3 is made up of 17 amino acids. V trimming: 6 bases; J trimming: 0 bases; junction bases outside the gene matches: 10. Per the germline V gene, CDR1 is SQVTM and CDR2 is ANQGSEA. The CDR3 here is CSVSGTGGPSSYNEQFF. CDR3 coding DNA: TGCAGCGTCTCCGGGACAGGGGGTCCCAGCTCCTACAATGAGCAGTTCTTC.

The chain is built from TRBV5-1 and TRBJ1-4; D not certain. The germline CDR1 and CDR2 sequences are SGHRS and YFSETQ. The CDR3 has 13 residues. V gave up 8 bases and J gave up 3 bases, with 11 bases separating them. CDR3 nucleotide sequence: TGCGCCAGTCAGGACGGAGCTAATGAAAAACTGTTTTTT. Translated: CASQDGANEKLFF. The whole variable domain, filled in from reference TRBV5-1 and TRBJ1-4, reads KAGVTQTPRYLIKTRGQQVTLSCSPISGHRSVSWYQQTPGQGLQFLFEYFSETQRNKGNFPGRFSGRQFSNSRSEMNVSTLELGDSALYLCASQDGANEKLFFGSGTQLSVL.

The chain combines TRBV30 with TRBJ2-1; 10 nucleotides match TRBD1. Germline assignment: CDR1 GTSNPN and CDR2 SVGIG (reference sequence). V lost 2 bases and J lost 8; bases outside the gene matches: 12. The CDR3 has 16 residues. The CDR3 region has the DNA TGTGCCTGGAGTCCACCGGACAGGGGGGTCTCAGATGAGCAGTTCTTC. Its protein is CAWSPPDRGVSDEQFF. Together with reference TRBV30 and TRBJ2-1, the CDR3 gives the full variable domain: SQTIHQWPATLVQPVGSPLSLECTVEGTSNPNLYWYRQAAGRGLQLLFYSVGIGQISSEVPQNLSASRPQDRQFILSSKKLLLSDSGFYLCAWSPPDRGVSDEQFFGPGTRLTVL.

CDR3 in amino acids: CASSLFEREGYNEQFF. For the CDR3, the DNA is TGCGCCAGCAGCCTGTTCGAAAGGGAGGGCTACAATGAGCAGTTCTTC. The V gene is TRBV5-1, the J gene TRBJ2-1; TRBD2 matches 7 bases. The germline gives CDR1 SGHRS, CDR2 YFSETQ. V lost 4 bases and J lost 3; bases outside the gene matches: 10. The length of the CDR3 is 16 residues.

This clone was seen only once. The sample holds other DNA sequences that translate to the same CDR3. J is TRBJ2-7 and V is TRBV9; a weak D match, TRBD2 (6 bases). The V gene lost 2 bases and the J gene lost 0 bases, with 9 bases spanning the gap. This CDR3 is 14 amino acids long. Germline V lookup: CDR1 SGDLS, CDR2 YYNGEE. This chain's CDR3 is CASSVGGSSYEQYF. The CDR3 coding sequence is TGTGCCAGCAGCGTGGGGGGTAGCTCCTACGAGCAGTACTTC. Full variable domain (outside the CDR3, taken from reference TRBV9 and TRBJ2-7): DSGVTQTPKHLITATGQRVTLRCSPRSGDLSVYWYQQSLDQGLQFLIQYYNGEERAKGNILERFSAQQFPDLHSELNLSSLELGDSALYFCASSVGGSSYEQYFGPGTRLTVT.

V and J are TRBV28 and TRBJ2-7, with D possibly being TRBD1 or TRBD2 (5 bases each). The germline V gene encodes CDR1 MDHEN and CDR2 SYDVKM. Trimming took 1 base from V and 0 from J, leaving 10 bases between them. The CDR3 loop spans 15 amino acids. The CDR3 nucleotides read TGTGCCAGCAGTTTATATGGGGGTATCTCCTACGAGCAGTACTTC. Protein product: CASSLYGGISYEQYF.